The T cell receptor (beta chain) described here comes from a study of cytomegalovirus exposure and HLA in healthy donors. The V gene end was trimmed by 3 bases and the J gene end by 3 bases; junction bases not matched to a gene: 3. The V gene's germline CDR1 is MNHEY and CDR2 SMNVEV (reference sequence). The CDR3 runs to 15 residues. The PCR ran on 60 Vbeta and 13 Jbeta primers. Generated by immunoSEQ multiplex PCR, the TCRdb table keeps only in-frame clones and is missing some. Among some 100,000 clones, 80% to 90% were seen once, and the ten largest hold approximately 1.2%. The material sequenced was PBMCs. The TCR was taken from a young woman in good health and CMV-seronegative. The V gene is TRBV27, the J gene TRBJ2-2; 8 nucleotides align to TRBD2. CDR3 DNA sequence: TGTGCCAGCAGTTTGACTAGCGTTGACACCGGGGAGCTGTTTTTT. Amino acid sequence: CASSLTSVDTGELFF.